This TCR beta chain derives from a study of blood T cell repertoires in COVID-19. Across the whole study: T cells, B-cell-depleted T cells, or PBMCs supplied cDNA or gDNA.

Generated by immunoSEQ multiplex PCR, the TCRdb table keeps only in-frame clones and is missing some. This repertoire shows 150,000 to 180,000 clones, about 80% found once; its top ten account for 9.5% to 13%. CDR3 length: 14 residues. CDR1 and CDR2 (germline): LNHDA, SQIVND (reference sequence). V dropped 5 bases and J dropped 7; count of bases not matched to a gene: 6. Sequences were obtained from peripheral blood. The sequence derives from a woman aged 55-75 years with COVID-19, enrolled during active disease. The gene calls are TRBV19 and TRBJ2-2; TRBD1 agrees at 8 bases. The CDR3 loop reads CASSLDRADGELFF. In DNA form, the CDR3 reads TGTGCCAGTAGTTTGGACAGGGCAGACGGGGAGCTGTTTTTT.